The present T cell receptor (beta chain) was sequenced within a study of blood T cell repertoires in COVID-19. As for the study in general: COVID-19 samples collected from the United States, Italy and Spain covered acute and convalescent phases. T cells, B-cell-depleted T cells, or PBMCs supplied cDNA or gDNA.

Original data processing: Amplification with reference gene primers provided the estimates of nucleated cell counts. This table comes from immunoSEQ multiplex PCR, and its TCRdb copy is limited to in-frame clones, with some not included. For V, J and clone size, that table is used; D and trimming come from the DNA. Seen here are about half a million clones, 89% observed once, and the top ten hold roughly 0.9%. It was during active infection that Seattle patients were enrolled and then longitudinally followed. Sequenced: peripheral blood. The TCR was taken from a man younger than 35 with COVID-19, enrolled during active disease.

The CDR3 sequence is CASSYADTQYF. CDR3 DNA sequence: TGTGCCAGCAGCTACGCAGATACGCAGTATTTT. V usage is TRBV12-3 or TRBV12-4 and J usage is TRBJ2-3; D gene ambiguous. V was cut by 6 bases and J by 4 bases, with 5 bases left in between. The CDR3 is 11 amino acids.